This T cell receptor beta chain is from a study of blood T cell repertoires in COVID-19. This table comes from immunoSEQ multiplex PCR, and its TCRdb copy is limited to in-frame clones, with some not included. Among almost 250,000 clones, approximately 85% were seen once, and the ten largest hold around 9.8%. Per germline, CDR1 KGHSH and CDR2 LQKENI. Trimming pared 3 bases from V and 8 bases from J, leaving 13 bases between. CDR3 length: 13 residues. This chain joins TRBV18 and TRBJ1-1; a weak D match, TRBD1 (6 bases). The sequencing input was PBMCs or T cells enriched from blood (not recorded which). This TCR was sampled from a woman aged 50 to 60 with acute COVID-19. CDR3 DNA: TGTGCCAGCTCACCTCAAACAGGGCTGGAAGCTTTCTTT. Translated, it gives CASSPQTGLEAFF.